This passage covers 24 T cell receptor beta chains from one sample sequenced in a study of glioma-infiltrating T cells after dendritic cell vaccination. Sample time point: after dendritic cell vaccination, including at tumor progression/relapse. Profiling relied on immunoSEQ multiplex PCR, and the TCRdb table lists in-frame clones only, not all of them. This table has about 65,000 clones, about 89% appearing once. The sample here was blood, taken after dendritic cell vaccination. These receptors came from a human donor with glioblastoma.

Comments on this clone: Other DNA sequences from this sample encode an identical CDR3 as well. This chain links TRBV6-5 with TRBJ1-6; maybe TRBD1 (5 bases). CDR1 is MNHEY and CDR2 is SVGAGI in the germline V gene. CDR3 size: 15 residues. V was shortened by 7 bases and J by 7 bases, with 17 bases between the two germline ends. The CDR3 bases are TGTGCCAGCACCCAACCCAGGGCAGGGAATTCACCCCTCCACTTT. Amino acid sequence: CASTQPRAGNSPLHF.

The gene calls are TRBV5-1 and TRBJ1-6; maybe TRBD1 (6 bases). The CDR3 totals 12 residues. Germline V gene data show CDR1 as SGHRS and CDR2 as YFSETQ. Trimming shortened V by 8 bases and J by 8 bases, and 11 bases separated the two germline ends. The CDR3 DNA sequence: TGCGCCAGTCGGGACACCGATTCACCCCTCCACTTT. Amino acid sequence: CASRDTDSPLHF. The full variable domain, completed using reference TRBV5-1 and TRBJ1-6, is KAGVTQTPRYLIKTRGQQVTLSCSPISGHRSVSWYQQTPGQGLQFLFEYFSETQRNKGNFPGRFSGRQFSNSRSEMNVSTLELGDSALYLCASRDTDSPLHFGNGTRLTVT.

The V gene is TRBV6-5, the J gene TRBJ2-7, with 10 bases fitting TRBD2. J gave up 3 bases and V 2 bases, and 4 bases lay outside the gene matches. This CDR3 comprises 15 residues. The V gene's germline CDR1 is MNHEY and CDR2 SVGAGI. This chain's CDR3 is CASSYGTSGDYEQYF. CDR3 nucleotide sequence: TGTGCCAGCAGTTACGGTACTAGCGGGGACTACGAGCAGTACTTC.

As DNA, the CDR3 is TGTGCCAGCAGTTACCATGGGGGCGATGGAAACACCATATATTTT. This sequence encodes CASSYHGGDGNTIYF. The chain couples TRBV6-5 to TRBJ1-3, with a possible D match to TRBD1 (6 bases). The CDR3 length is 15 residues. The V end was cut by 2 bases, the J end by 3 bases, with 11 bases between. From germline, CDR1 is MNHEY and CDR2 SVGAGI.

DNA for the CDR3: TGTGCCAGCAGGGCCCCTGGAGCCCTTAATTCACCCCTCCACTTT. Its translation is CASRAPGALNSPLHF. The J gene is TRBJ1-6, the V gene TRBV6-5; no firm D call. The CDR3 covers 15 residues. Germline loops: CDR1 MNHEY, CDR2 SVGAGI. V was pared by 6 bases and J by 6 bases, with 15 bases between.

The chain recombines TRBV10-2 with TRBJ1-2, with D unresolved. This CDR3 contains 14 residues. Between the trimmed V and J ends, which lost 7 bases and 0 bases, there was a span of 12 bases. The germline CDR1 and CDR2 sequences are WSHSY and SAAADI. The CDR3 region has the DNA TGCGCCAGCAAGTTTGCGTTAGCTAACTATGGCTACACCTTC. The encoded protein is CASKFALANYGYTF.

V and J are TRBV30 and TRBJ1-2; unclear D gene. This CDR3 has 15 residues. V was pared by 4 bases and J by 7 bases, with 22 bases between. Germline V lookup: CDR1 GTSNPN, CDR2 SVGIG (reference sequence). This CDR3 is CAWTRRAGESAGYTF. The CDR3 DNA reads TGTGCCTGGACGCGAAGGGCTGGGGAGTCGGCTGGCTACACCTTC.

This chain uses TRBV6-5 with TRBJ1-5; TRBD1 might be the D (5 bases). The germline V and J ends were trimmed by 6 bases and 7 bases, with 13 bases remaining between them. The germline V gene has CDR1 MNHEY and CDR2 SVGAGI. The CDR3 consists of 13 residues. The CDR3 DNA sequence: TGTGCCAGCAGCCTCCCCGGGGGACAGCCCCAGCATTTT. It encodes CASSLPGGQPQHF.

CDR3 residues: CASSPAPARSSYNEQFF. The DNA of the CDR3 is TGTGCCAGCAGCCCAGCCCCTGCGCGGAGCTCCTACAATGAGCAGTTCTTC. This chain links TRBV7-2 with TRBJ2-1, with D unresolved. V was cut by 5 bases and J by 0 bases, with 17 bases left in between. CDR1 SGHTA and CDR2 FQGNSA come from the germline V gene. The CDR3 runs 17 residues.

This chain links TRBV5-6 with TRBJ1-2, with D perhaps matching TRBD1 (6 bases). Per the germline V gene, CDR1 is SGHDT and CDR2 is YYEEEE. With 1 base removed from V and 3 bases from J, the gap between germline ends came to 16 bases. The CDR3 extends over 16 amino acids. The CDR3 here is CASSLLVGGLDYGYTF. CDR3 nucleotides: TGTGCCAGCAGCTTGCTAGTCGGGGGGCTGGACTATGGCTACACCTTC.

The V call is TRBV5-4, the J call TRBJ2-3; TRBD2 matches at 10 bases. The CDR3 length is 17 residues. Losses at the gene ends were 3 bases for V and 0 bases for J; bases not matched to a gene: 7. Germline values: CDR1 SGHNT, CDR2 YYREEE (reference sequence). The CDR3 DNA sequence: TGTGCCAGCAGCTCGCGGACTAGCGGTATTAGCACAGATACGCAGTATTTT. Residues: CASSSRTSGISTDTQYF.

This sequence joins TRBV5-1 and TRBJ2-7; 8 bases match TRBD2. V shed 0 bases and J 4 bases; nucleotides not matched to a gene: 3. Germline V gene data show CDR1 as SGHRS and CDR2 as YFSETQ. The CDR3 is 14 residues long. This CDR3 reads CASSLVQREYEQYF. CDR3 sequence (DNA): TGCGCCAGCAGCTTGGTCCAGCGGGAGTACGAGCAGTACTTC.

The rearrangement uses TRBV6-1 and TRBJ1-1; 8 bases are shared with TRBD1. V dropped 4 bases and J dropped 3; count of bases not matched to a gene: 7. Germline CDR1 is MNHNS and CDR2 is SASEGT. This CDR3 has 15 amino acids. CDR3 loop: CASSAHSRGHTEAFF. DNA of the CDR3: TGTGCCAGCAGTGCTCATTCCAGGGGGCACACTGAAGCTTTCTTT.

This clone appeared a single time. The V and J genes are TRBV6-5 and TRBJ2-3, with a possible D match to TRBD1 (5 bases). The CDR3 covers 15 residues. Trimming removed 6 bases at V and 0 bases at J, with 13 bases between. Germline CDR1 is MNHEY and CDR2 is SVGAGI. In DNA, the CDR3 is TGTGCCAGCAGCAGTACAGGATCCAGCACAGATACGCAGTATTTT. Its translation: CASSSTGSSTDTQYF.

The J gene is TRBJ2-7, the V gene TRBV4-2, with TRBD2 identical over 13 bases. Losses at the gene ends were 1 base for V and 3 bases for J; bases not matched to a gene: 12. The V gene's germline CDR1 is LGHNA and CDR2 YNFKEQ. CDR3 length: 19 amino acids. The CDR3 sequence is CASSQVRTSGSRGYYEQYF. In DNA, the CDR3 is TGTGCCAGCAGCCAAGTTCGGACTAGCGGGAGCCGCGGCTACTACGAGCAGTACTTC.

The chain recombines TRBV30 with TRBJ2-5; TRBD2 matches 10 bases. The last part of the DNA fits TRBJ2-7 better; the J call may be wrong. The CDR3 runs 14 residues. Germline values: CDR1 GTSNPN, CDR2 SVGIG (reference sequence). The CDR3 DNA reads TGTGCCTGGAGAGGACTAGCGGAATCCTACGAGCAGTACTTC. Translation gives CAWRGLAESYEQYF.

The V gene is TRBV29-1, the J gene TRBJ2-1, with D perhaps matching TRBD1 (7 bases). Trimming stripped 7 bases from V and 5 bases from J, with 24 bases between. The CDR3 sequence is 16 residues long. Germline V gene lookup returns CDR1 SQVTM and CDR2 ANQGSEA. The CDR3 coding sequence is TGCAGCGCCCCCTGCCCAGGGGGGAAGACCCACAATGAGCAGTTCTTC. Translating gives CSAPCPGGKTHNEQFF.

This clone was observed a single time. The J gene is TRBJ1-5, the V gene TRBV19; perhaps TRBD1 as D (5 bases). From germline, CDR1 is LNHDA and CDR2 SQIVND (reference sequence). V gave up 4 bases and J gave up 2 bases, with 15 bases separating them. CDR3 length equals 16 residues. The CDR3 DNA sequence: TGTGCCAGTAGTAGAGGGACGGGGGGTGGCAATCAGCCCCAGCATTTT. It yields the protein CASSRGTGGGNQPQHF. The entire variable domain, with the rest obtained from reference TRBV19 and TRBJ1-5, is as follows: DGGITQSPKYLFRKEGQNVTLSCEQNLNHDAMYWYRQDPGQGLRLIYYSQIVNDFQKGDIAEGYSVSREKKESFPLTVTSAQKNPTAFYLCASSRGTGGGNQPQHFGDGTRLSIL.

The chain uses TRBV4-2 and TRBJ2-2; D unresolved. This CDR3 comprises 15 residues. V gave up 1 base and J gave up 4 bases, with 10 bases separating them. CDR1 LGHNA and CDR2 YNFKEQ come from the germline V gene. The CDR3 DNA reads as TGTGCCAGCAGCCAAGGCGCTTCGGGCACCGGGGAGCTGTTTTTT. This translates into CASSQGASGTGELFF.

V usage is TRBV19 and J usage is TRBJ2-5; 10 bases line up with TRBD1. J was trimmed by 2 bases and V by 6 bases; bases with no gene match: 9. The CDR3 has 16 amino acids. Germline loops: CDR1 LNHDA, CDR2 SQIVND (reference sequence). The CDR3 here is CASSPRGQGLQETQYF. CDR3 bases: TGTGCCAGTAGCCCCAGGGGACAGGGGCTACAAGAGACCCAGTACTTC.

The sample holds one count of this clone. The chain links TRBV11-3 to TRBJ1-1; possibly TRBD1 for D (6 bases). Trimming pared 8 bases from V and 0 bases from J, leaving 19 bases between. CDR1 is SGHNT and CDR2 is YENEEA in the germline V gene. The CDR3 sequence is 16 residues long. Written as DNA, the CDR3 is TGTGCCAGCCTAGGGGGAGATGGGGCTATGAACACTGAAGCTTTCTTT. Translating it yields CASLGGDGAMNTEAFF. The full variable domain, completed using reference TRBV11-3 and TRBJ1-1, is EAGVVQSPRYKIIEKKQPVAFWCNPISGHNTLYWYLQNLGQGPELLIRYENEEAVDDSQLPKDRFSAERLKGVDSTLKIQPAELGDSAVYLCASLGGDGAMNTEAFFGQGTRLTVV.

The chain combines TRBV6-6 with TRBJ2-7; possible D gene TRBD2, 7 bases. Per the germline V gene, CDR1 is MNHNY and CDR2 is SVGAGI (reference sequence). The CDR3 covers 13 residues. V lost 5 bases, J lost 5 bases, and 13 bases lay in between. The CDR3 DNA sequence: TGTGCCAGCAGTCCCGGCGGGGGCGACGAGCAGTACTTC. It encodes CASSPGGGDEQYF.

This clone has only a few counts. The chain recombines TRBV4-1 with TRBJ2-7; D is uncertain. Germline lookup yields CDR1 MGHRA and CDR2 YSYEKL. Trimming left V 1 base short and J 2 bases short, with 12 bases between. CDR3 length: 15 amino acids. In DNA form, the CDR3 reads TGCGCCAGCAGCCAAGGTACGGAGTTCACCTACGAGCAGTACTTC. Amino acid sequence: CASSQGTEFTYEQYF.

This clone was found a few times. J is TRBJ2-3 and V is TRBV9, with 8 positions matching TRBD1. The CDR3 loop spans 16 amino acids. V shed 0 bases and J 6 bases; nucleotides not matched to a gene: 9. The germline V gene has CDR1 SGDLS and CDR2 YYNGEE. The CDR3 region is CASSVGAGGIFDTQYF. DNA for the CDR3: TGTGCCAGCAGCGTAGGCGCAGGGGGCATTTTTGATACGCAGTATTTT.